This T cell receptor beta chain was sequenced in a study of blood T cell repertoires in COVID-19. In the study overall: The origin of the acute and convalescent COVID-19 samples was the United States, Italy and Spain. Sources were T cells, B-cell-depleted T cells, or PBMCs; the material itself was cDNA or gDNA.

Per the original data handling: Amplification with reference gene primers provided the estimates of nucleated cell counts. Sequencing used immunoSEQ multiplex PCR; TCRdb keeps in-frame clones, though not all of them. Clone size and the V and J calls come from that table; the DNA yielded D and trimming. Of 40,000 to 50,000 clones listed, 80% to 90% are singletons. V was pared by 8 bases and J by 1 base, with 9 bases between. CDR1 is SNHLY, CDR2 FYNNEI, per germline. The CDR3 extends over 14 amino acids. The sequenced sample consisted of peripheral blood. This TCR was recovered from a human donor in a cohort sampled during active COVID-19. The chain uses TRBV2 and TRBJ1-6; D might be TRBD1 (5 bases). In DNA form, the CDR3 reads TGTGCCAGCGCAAGGGGATCCTATAATTCACCCCTCCACTTT. Translating gives CASARGSYNSPLHF.